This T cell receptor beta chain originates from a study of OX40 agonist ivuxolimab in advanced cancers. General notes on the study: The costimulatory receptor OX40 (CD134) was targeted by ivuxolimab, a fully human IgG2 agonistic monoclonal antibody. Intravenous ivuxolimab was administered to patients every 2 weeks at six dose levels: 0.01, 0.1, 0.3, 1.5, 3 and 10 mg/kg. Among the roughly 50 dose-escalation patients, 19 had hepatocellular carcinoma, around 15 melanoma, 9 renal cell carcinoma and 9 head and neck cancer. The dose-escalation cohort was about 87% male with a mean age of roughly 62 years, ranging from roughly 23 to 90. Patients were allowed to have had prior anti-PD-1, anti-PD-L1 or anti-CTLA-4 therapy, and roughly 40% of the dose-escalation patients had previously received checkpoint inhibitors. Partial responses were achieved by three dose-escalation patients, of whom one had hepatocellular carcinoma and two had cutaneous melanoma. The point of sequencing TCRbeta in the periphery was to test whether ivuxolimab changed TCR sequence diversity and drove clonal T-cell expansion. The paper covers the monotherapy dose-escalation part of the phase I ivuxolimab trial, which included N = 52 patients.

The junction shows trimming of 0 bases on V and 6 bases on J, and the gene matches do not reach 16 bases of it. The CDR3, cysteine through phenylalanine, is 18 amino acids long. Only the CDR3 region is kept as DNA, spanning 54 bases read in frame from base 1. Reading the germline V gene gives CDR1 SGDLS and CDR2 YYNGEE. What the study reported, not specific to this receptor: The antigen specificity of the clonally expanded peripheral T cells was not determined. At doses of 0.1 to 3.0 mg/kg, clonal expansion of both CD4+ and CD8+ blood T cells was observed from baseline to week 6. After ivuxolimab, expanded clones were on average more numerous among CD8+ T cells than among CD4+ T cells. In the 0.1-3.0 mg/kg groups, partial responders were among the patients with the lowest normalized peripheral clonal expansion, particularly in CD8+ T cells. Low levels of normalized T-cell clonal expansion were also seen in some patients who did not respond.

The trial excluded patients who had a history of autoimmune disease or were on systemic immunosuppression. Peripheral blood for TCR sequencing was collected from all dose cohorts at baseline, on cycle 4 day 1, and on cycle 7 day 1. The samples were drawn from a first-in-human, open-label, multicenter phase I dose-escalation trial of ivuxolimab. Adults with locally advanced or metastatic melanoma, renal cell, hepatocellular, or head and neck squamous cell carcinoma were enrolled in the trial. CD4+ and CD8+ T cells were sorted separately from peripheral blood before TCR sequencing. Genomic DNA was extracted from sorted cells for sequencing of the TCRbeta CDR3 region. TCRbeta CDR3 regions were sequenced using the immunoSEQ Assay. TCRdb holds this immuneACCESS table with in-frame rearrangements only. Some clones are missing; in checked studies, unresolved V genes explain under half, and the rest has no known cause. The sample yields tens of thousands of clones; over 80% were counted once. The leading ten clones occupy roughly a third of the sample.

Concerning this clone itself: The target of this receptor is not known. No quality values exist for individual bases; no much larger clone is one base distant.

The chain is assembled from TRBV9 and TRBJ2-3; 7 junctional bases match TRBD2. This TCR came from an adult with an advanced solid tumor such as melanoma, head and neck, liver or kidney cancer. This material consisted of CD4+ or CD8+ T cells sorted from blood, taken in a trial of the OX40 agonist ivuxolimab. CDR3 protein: CASSVEIRPGGFGDTQYF. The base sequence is TGTGCCAGCAGCGTAGAGATACGTCCGGGGGGATTTGGGGATACGCAGTATTTT.